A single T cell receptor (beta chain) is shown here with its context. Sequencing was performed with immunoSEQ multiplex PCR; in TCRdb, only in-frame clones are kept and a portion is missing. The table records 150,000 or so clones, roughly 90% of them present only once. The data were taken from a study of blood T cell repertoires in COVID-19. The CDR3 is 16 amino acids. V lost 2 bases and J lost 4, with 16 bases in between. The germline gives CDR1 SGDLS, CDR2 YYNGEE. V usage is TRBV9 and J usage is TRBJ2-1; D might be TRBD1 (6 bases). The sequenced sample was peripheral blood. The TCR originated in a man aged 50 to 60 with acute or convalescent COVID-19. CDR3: CASSVVRDTRYNEQFF. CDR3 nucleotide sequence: TGTGCCAGCAGCGTTGTCCGGGACACTCGGTACAATGAGCAGTTCTTC.